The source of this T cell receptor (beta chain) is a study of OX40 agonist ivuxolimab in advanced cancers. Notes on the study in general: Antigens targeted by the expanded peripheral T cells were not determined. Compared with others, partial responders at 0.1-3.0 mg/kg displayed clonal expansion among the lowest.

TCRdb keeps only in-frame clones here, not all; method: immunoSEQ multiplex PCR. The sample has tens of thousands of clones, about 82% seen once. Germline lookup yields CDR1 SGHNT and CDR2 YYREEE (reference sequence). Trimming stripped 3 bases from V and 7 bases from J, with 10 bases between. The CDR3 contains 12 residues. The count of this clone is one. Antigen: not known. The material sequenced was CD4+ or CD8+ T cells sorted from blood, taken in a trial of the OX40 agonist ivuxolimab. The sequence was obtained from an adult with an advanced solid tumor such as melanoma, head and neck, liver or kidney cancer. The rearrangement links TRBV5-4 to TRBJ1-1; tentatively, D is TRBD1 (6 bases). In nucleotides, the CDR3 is TGTGCCAGCAGCTCACAGGGAAGTGAAGCTTTCTTT. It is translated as CASSSQGSEAFF. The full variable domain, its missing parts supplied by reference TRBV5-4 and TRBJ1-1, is ETGVTQSPTHLIKTRGQQVTLRCSSQSGHNTVSWYQQALGQGPQFIFQYYREEENGRGNFPPRFSGLQFPNYSSELNVNALELDDSALYLCASSSQGSEAFFGQGTRLTVV.